One and the same sample provided the 30 T cell receptor beta chains below, sequenced in a study of radiotherapy plus CTLA-4 blockade in lung cancer. Sequencing used immunoSEQ multiplex PCR; TCRdb keeps in-frame clones, though not all of them. The data contain about 80,000 clones, more than 80% of them seen just once; the ten biggest clones take up about 0.79%. This sample comprised peripheral blood, obtained from a patient treated with radiotherapy plus ipilimumab. The receptors originated from a human donor with non-small cell lung cancer who had stable disease on radiotherapy plus ipilimumab.

This CDR3 reads CASSEANRGIHF. The CDR3 region has the DNA TGTGCCAGCAGTGAAGCAAATAGGGGGATCCACTTT. The genes are TRBV2 and TRBJ1-6; maybe TRBD1 (6 bases). Germline V gene data show CDR1 as SNHLY and CDR2 as FYNNEI. The CDR3 has 12 amino acids. V dropped 0 bases and J dropped 17 bases, with 11 bases sitting between them.

This clone was seen more than once but under ten times. The CDR3 loop reads CASSSQGHEQFF. The CDR3 bases are TGTGCCAGCAGTTCACAGGGGCATGAGCAGTTCTTC. The chain has TRBV28 and TRBJ2-1, with TRBD1 matching 7 bases. CDR1 is MDHEN and CDR2 is SYDVKM in the germline V gene. There are 12 residues in the CDR3. The junction had 2 bases not matched to a gene; V was cut back by 4 bases and J by 8 bases.

The chain joins TRBV6-6 to TRBJ2-5; D not resolved. Deletions cut 2 bases from V and 0 bases from J, with 4 bases between. Germline CDR1 is MNHNY and CDR2 is SVGAGI (reference sequence). This CDR3 has 13 amino acids. The CDR3 region has the DNA TGTGCCAGCAGTTACGGACACCAAGAGACCCAGTACTTC. Its protein product is CASSYGHQETQYF.

CDR3 amino acids: CASSTRTGGNSPLHF. The CDR3 DNA is TGCGCCAGCAGCACAAGGACAGGGGGGAATTCACCCCTCCACTTT. The V and J genes are TRBV5-1 and TRBJ1-6; TRBD1 matches 10 bases. The CDR3 is 15 amino acids. V lost 4 bases to trimming and J lost 7 bases; unmatched junction nucleotides: 5. Per germline, CDR1 SGHRS and CDR2 YFSETQ. Using reference TRBV5-1 and TRBJ1-6 for the parts outside the CDR3, the full variable domain is KAGVTQTPRYLIKTRGQQVTLSCSPISGHRSVSWYQQTPGQGLQFLFEYFSETQRNKGNFPGRFSGRQFSNSRSEMNVSTLELGDSALYLCASSTRTGGNSPLHFGNGTRLTVT.

This chain connects TRBV5-1 to TRBJ2-3; D uncertain. Germline values: CDR1 SGHRS, CDR2 YFSETQ. This CDR3 is 13 amino acids long. The V gene lost 4 bases and the J gene lost 6 bases, with 12 bases spanning the gap. CDR3 protein: CASSGMSRDTQYF. CDR3 DNA sequence: TGCGCCAGCAGCGGGATGTCGAGGGATACGCAGTATTTT.

This clone was seen a few times. The chain carries TRBV18 and TRBJ1-3, with D possibly TRBD1 on 6 matching bases. From germline, CDR1 is KGHSH and CDR2 LQKENI. Trimming pared 5 bases from V and 0 bases from J, leaving 11 bases between. The CDR3 is 15 residues long. The DNA of the CDR3 is TGTGCCAGCTCAGTTGGACAGCCCTCTGGAAACACCATATATTTT. It encodes CASSVGQPSGNTIYF. Together with reference TRBV18 and TRBJ1-3, the CDR3 gives the full variable domain: NAGVMQNPRHLVRRRGQEARLRCSPMKGHSHVYWYRQLPEEGLKFMVYLQKENIIDESGMPKERFSAEFPKEGPSILRIQQVVRGDSAAYFCASSVGQPSGNTIYFGEGSWLTVV.

This clone was detected only once. The gene calls are TRBV11-2 and TRBJ2-7; TRBD2 aligns across 13 bases. The junction had 2 bases not matched to a gene; V was cut back by 3 bases and J by 6 bases. This CDR3 has 14 residues. Germline CDR1 reads SGHAT; CDR2 reads FQNNGV. Written as DNA, the CDR3 is TGTGCCAGCAGCTTGGGACTAGCGGGGCTCGAGCAGTACTTC. It codes for CASSLGLAGLEQYF.

The rearrangement uses TRBV11-2 and TRBJ1-5, with 7 positions matching TRBD1. J gave up 7 bases and V 0 bases, and 3 bases lay outside the gene matches. Looked up from germline, CDR1 is SGHAT and CDR2 is FQNNGV. The CDR3 has 14 amino acids. The CDR3: CASSLDRGRQPQHF. The CDR3 nucleotides are TGTGCCAGCAGCTTAGATAGGGGGCGGCAGCCCCAGCATTTT.

The rearrangement links TRBV5-1 to TRBJ2-7; TRBD1 aligns across 8 bases. There are 13 residues in the CDR3. CDR1 and CDR2 (germline): SGHRS, YFSETQ. The ends lost 4 bases at V and 6 bases at J; junction bases unmatched: 6. CDR3 residues: CASSEQGGSEQYF. DNA of the CDR3: TGCGCCAGCAGCGAACAGGGGGGCAGCGAGCAGTACTTC.

This chain connects TRBV7-9 to TRBJ1-4; D might be TRBD1 (6 bases). The CDR3 has 13 residues. V lost 5 bases and J 5 bases, leaving 9 bases between the germline ends. Germline CDR1 and CDR2: SEHNR and FQNEAQ (reference sequence). The CDR3 region is CASSPGQNEKLFF. The CDR3 coding sequence is TGTGCCAGCAGCCCCGGACAGAATGAAAAACTGTTTTTT.

This chain uses TRBV28 with TRBJ1-1; TRBD1 matches 8 bases. Germline CDR1 MDHEN, CDR2 SYDVKM. The CDR3 runs to 14 residues. The junction had 7 bases not matched to a gene; V was cut back by 6 bases and J by 4 bases. CDR3 sequence reads: CASRSTGGGTEAFF. CDR3 nucleotide sequence: TGTGCCAGCAGGTCCACAGGGGGGGGCACTGAAGCTTTCTTT.

About this clone: Other DNA sequences in this specimen translate into the identical CDR3. V usage is TRBV29-1 and J usage is TRBJ2-7; TRBD1 might be the D (5 bases). The CDR3 covers 16 residues. Looked up from germline, CDR1 is SQVTM and CDR2 is ANQGSEA. The CDR3 DNA reads as TGCCCCCCCCGAGGAAAAGGGGTCGCCGGTGCCTACGAGCAGTACTTC. It encodes CPPRGKGVAGAYEQYF.

Only one count was recorded for this clone. The V and J genes are TRBV6-5 and TRBJ1-1, with D tentatively TRBD1 (6 bases). Deletions cut 5 bases from V and 6 bases from J, with 16 bases between. This CDR3 is built from 14 residues. Germline V gene lookup returns CDR1 MNHEY and CDR2 SVGAGI. The CDR3 nucleotides read TGTGCCAGCAGTCCCACGGACAGTACCTCTGAAGCTTTCTTT. Its translation is CASSPTDSTSEAFF.

The rearrangement links TRBV18 to TRBJ1-2, with 10 bases aligning to TRBD1. CDR1 and CDR2 (germline): KGHSH, LQKENI. The CDR3 spans 15 residues. Losses at the gene ends were 2 bases for V and 2 bases for J; bases not matched to a gene: 2. CDR3 DNA: TGTGCCAGCTCACCAAGGGGACAGGGGAACTATGGCTACACCTTC. Protein: CASSPRGQGNYGYTF. The full variable domain, completed using reference TRBV18 and TRBJ1-2, is NAGVMQNPRHLVRRRGQEARLRCSPMKGHSHVYWYRQLPEEGLKFMVYLQKENIIDESGMPKERFSAEFPKEGPSILRIQQVVRGDSAAYFCASSPRGQGNYGYTFGSGTRLTVV.

This clone has only one observation. The rearrangement joins TRBV27 to TRBJ2-6; 8 bases align to TRBD2. Trimming took 1 base from V and 0 from J; bases not matched to a gene: 5. Germline lookup yields CDR1 MNHEY and CDR2 SMNVEV (reference sequence). The CDR3 extends over 18 amino acids. The CDR3 spells CASSLLIAGRSGANVLTF. As DNA, the CDR3 is TGTGCCAGCAGTTTATTGATAGCGGGGCGCTCTGGGGCCAACGTCCTGACTTTC.

J is TRBJ2-3 and V is TRBV7-2; D is possibly TRBD2 (5 bases). CDR1 and CDR2 from the germline V gene are SGHTA and FQGNSA. This CDR3 is 18 amino acids long. Trimming left V 5 bases short and J 1 base short, with 22 bases between. The DNA of the CDR3 is TGTGCCAGCAGCCCCTATCGGGTCCTAGCCCAAGGCACAGATACGCAGTATTTT. Translated: CASSPYRVLAQGTDTQYF.

The rearrangement uses TRBV5-1 and TRBJ2-7; TRBD1 agrees at 9 bases. This CDR3 region has 15 residues. Germline lookup yields CDR1 SGHRS and CDR2 YFSETQ. J was trimmed by 2 bases and V by 4 bases; bases with no gene match: 7. The CDR3 DNA follows: TGCGCCAGCAGCGTAGGGACAGGGAGGGCCTACGAGCAGTACTTC. Encoded protein: CASSVGTGRAYEQYF. The whole variable domain, filled in from reference TRBV5-1 and TRBJ2-7, reads KAGVTQTPRYLIKTRGQQVTLSCSPISGHRSVSWYQQTPGQGLQFLFEYFSETQRNKGNFPGRFSGRQFSNSRSEMNVSTLELGDSALYLCASSVGTGRAYEQYFGPGTRLTVT.

CDR3 loop: CASSHSRGIQPQHF. For the CDR3, the DNA is TGCGCCAGCAGCCATTCTCGGGGGATTCAGCCCCAGCATTTT. The gene calls are TRBV4-1 and TRBJ1-5; TRBD1 is a possible D gene (5 bases). The CDR3 totals 14 residues. Germline-derived CDR1 and CDR2 are MGHRA and YSYEKL. Between the trimmed V and J ends, which lost 3 bases and 6 bases, there was a span of 12 bases.

V usage is TRBV7-2 and J usage is TRBJ2-1, with TRBD2 matching over 13 bases. CDR1 and CDR2 (germline): SGHTA, FQGNSA. This CDR3 has 15 amino acids. The V and J ends lost 3 bases and 7 bases, in that order; junction bases with no gene match: 3. CDR3 bases: TGTGCCAGCAGCTTTACTAGCGGGGGGGGGAATGAGCAGTTCTTC. It specifies CASSFTSGGGNEQFF.

In its sample, this clone was seen once. The CDR3 coding sequence is TGCGCCAGCAGCTTGGATGGGACAGGGAACTCTGGGGCCAACGTCCTGACTTTC. It specifies CASSLDGTGNSGANVLTF. This chain joins TRBV5-1 and TRBJ2-6; TRBD1 matches at 9 bases. Germline V CDR1 and CDR2: SGHRS, YFSETQ. This CDR3 is 18 amino acids long. Germline trimming cut 0 bases from V and 0 bases from J; bases unmatched to any gene: 4.

This clone was detected only once. The chain couples TRBV7-9 to TRBJ1-5, with D unresolved. Germline CDR1 SEHNR, CDR2 FQNEAQ (reference sequence). V lost 5 bases and J 5 bases, leaving 13 bases between the germline ends. This CDR3 comprises 14 residues. CDR3 in amino acids: CASSIIPPDQPQHF. As DNA, the CDR3 is TGTGCCAGCAGCATTATTCCCCCCGATCAGCCCCAGCATTTT.

The V and J genes are TRBV19 and TRBJ2-1; D is uncertain. The V end was cut by 10 bases, the J end by 4 bases, with 8 bases between. The CDR3 contains 11 residues. Germline V gives CDR1 LNHDA, CDR2 SQIVND (reference sequence). CDR3 bases: TGTGCCACCGAGATTTACAATGAGCAGTTCTTC. Protein sequence: CATEIYNEQFF.

CDR3 sequence (DNA): TGTGCCAGCAGCTTAGCAGAGCGGGGGGTGACAGATACGCAGTATTTT. This encodes CASSLAERGVTDTQYF. This rearrangement joins TRBV7-8 to TRBJ2-3, with 9 bases fitting TRBD2. Germline CDR1 SGHVS, CDR2 FQNEAQ. This CDR3 contains 16 residues. V trimming: 0 bases; J trimming: 3 bases; junction bases outside the gene matches: 4.

V is TRBV19 and J is TRBJ1-5; no firm D call. Trimming shortened V by 4 bases and J by 2 bases, and 18 bases separated the two germline ends. The CDR3 length is 17 residues. CDR1 and CDR2 from the germline V gene are LNHDA and SQIVND (reference sequence). This chain's CDR3 is CASSTGPGTGGNQPQHF. The CDR3 region has the DNA TGTGCCAGTAGTACCGGCCCAGGAACCGGGGGCAATCAGCCCCAGCATTTT.

The chain's CDR3 is CASNSPTPSTDTQYF. CDR3 sequence (DNA): TGCGCCAGCAACAGCCCAACTCCTAGCACAGATACGCAGTATTTT. This chain connects TRBV10-2 to TRBJ2-3; D gene ambiguous. V was trimmed by 7 bases and J by 0 bases, leaving 14 bases between them. Germline CDR1 is WSHSY and CDR2 is SAAADI. This CDR3 contains 15 residues.

Details on this clone: One end of the junction varies from germline; a read error may be responsible. The rearrangement uses TRBV30 and TRBJ1-6; tentatively, D is TRBD1 (6 bases). CDR3 length equals 13 residues. Germline CDR1 GTSNPN, CDR2 SVGIG (reference sequence). CDR3 bases: TGTGCCTGGAGGGGGGGGCGACCCCGAGCTGGTAACTTT. This sequence encodes CAWRGGRPRAGNF.

The CDR3 spells CASRRDVYSYEQYF. CDR3 nucleotides: TGTGCCAGTAGGCGGGACGTCTATTCCTACGAGCAGTACTTC. V usage is TRBV19 and J usage is TRBJ2-7, with D possibly being TRBD2 (6 bases). CDR3 size: 14 residues. Germline loops: CDR1 LNHDA, CDR2 SQIVND (reference sequence). V lost 6 bases, J lost 1 base, and 13 bases lay in between.

This chain joins TRBV18 and TRBJ2-3, with TRBD2 matching over 13 bases. V lost 3 bases, J lost 1 base, and 1 base stayed unmatched. Germline V lookup: CDR1 KGHSH, CDR2 LQKENI. This CDR3 is built from 16 residues. CDR3 protein: CASSPGLAGGTDTQYF. CDR3 nucleotide sequence: TGTGCCAGCTCACCTGGACTAGCGGGGGGCACAGATACGCAGTATTTT. The variable domain in full, completed from reference TRBV18 and TRBJ2-3, reads NAGVMQNPRHLVRRRGQEARLRCSPMKGHSHVYWYRQLPEEGLKFMVYLQKENIIDESGMPKERFSAEFPKEGPSILRIQQVVRGDSAAYFCASSPGLAGGTDTQYFGPGTRLTVL.

This clone appeared a single time. The chain couples TRBV18 to TRBJ2-5; TRBD1 might be the D (6 bases). CDR1 and CDR2 (germline): KGHSH, LQKENI. V was cut by 3 bases and J by 0 bases, with 11 bases left in between. This CDR3 has 15 amino acids. CDR3 sequence: CASSPMTGHQETQYF. Here the CDR3 DNA reads TGTGCCAGCTCACCCATGACAGGCCACCAAGAGACCCAGTACTTC.

The rearrangement joins TRBV19 to TRBJ2-1; TRBD2 might be the D (6 bases). Germline assignment: CDR1 LNHDA and CDR2 SQIVND (reference sequence). Trimming left V 3 bases short and J 11 bases short, with 20 bases between. There are 15 residues in the CDR3. Here the CDR3 DNA reads TGTGCCAGTAGTATTCAGCGGGTCGGGCCGAACCAGCAGTTCTTC. It codes for CASSIQRVGPNQQFF.